This passage covers 16 T cell receptor beta chains from one sample sequenced in a study of OX40 agonist ivuxolimab in advanced cancers. Measured with immunoSEQ multiplex PCR; TCRdb has only the in-frame clones, and not every one. The table shows approximately 92,000 clones, with less than 85% occurring only once. The sample was CD4+ or CD8+ T cells sorted from blood, taken in a trial of the OX40 agonist ivuxolimab. The receptors originated from an adult with an advanced solid tumor such as melanoma, head and neck, liver or kidney cancer.

V is TRBV4-1 and J is TRBJ2-3, with D perhaps matching TRBD2 (6 bases). Looked up from germline, CDR1 is MGHRA and CDR2 is YSYEKL. V lost 0 bases and J 1 base, leaving 11 bases between the germline ends. This CDR3 has 16 residues. The CDR3 DNA is TGCGCCAGCAGCCAAGAACTGGCTAGCGGCACAGATACGCAGTATTTT. It specifies CASSQELASGTDTQYF.

The CDR3 here is CASSLMGRGTDTQYF. The CDR3 DNA follows: TGTGCCAGCAGCTTAATGGGGAGGGGCACAGATACGCAGTATTTT. V usage is TRBV7-3 and J usage is TRBJ2-3, with 7 bases identical to TRBD2. J was trimmed by 1 base and V by 1 base; bases with no gene match: 2. The CDR3 covers 15 residues. The germline V gene has CDR1 SGHTA and CDR2 FQGTGA.

On this clone itself: Other DNA sequences in the sample encode the same CDR3. In DNA form, the CDR3 reads TGCGCCAGCAGCTTGGAAGGGAGCTCTGGAAACACCATATATTTT. Protein sequence: CASSLEGSSGNTIYF. The chain employs TRBV5-1 and TRBJ1-3; no clear D. Looked up from germline, CDR1 is SGHRS and CDR2 is YFSETQ. V lost 0 bases and J 0 bases, leaving 7 bases between the germline ends. CDR3 size: 15 residues.

This clone appeared once. V and J are TRBV5-8 and TRBJ2-6; D possibly corresponds to TRBD2 (5 bases). This CDR3 region has 17 residues. The V gene lost 4 bases and the J gene lost 1 base, with 15 bases spanning the gap. CDR1 SGHTS and CDR2 YDEGEE come from the germline V gene. DNA for the CDR3: TGTGCCAGCAGCCCCGAAGCGGCGCGATCTGGGGCCAACGTCCTGACTTTC. Residues: CASSPEAARSGANVLTF.

The CDR3 loop is CASSQLDRGHYEQYF. The DNA of the CDR3 is TGCGCCAGCAGTCAACTAGACAGGGGGCACTACGAGCAGTACTTC. J is TRBJ2-7 and V is TRBV23-1; 10 bases agree with TRBD1. TRBV23-1 carries the ORF label, with uncertain function. CDR3 length: 15 residues. Trimming cost V 2 bases and J 3 bases; bases outside gene matches: 4.

The V gene is TRBV29-1, the J gene TRBJ1-6, with TRBD1 matching over 7 bases. Trimming took 7 bases from V and 9 from J; bases not matched to a gene: 12. This CDR3 spans 14 amino acids. Germline V lookup: CDR1 SQVTM, CDR2 ANQGSEA. The CDR3 region has the DNA TGCAGCGGTTCCACAGGGGAAGTGGGTTCACCCCTCCACTTT. Amino acids: CSGSTGEVGSPLHF.

This chain links TRBV12-5 with TRBJ1-2; D is unclear. Trimming cost V 3 bases and J 5 bases, with 13 bases left between them. Looked up from germline, CDR1 is LGHNT and CDR2 is FRNRAP. The CDR3 runs 14 residues. In DNA, the CDR3 is TGTGCTAGTGGTTTACCCTGGACGGAATATGGCTACACCTTC. Translation: CASGLPWTEYGYTF. The entire variable domain, with the rest obtained from reference TRBV12-5 and TRBJ1-2, is as follows: DARVTQTPRHKVTEMGQEVTMRCQPILGHNTVFWYRQTMMQGLELLAYFRNRAPLDDSGMPKDRFSAEMPDATLATLKIQPSEPRDSAVYFCASGLPWTEYGYTFGSGTRLTVV.

The V call is TRBV7-9, the J call TRBJ2-2; D gene uncertain. V lost 5 bases to trimming and J lost 2 bases, with 3 bases between them. In germline, CDR1 is SEHNR, CDR2 FQNEAQ (reference sequence). This CDR3 spans 12 amino acids. In nucleotides, the CDR3 is TGTGCCAGCAGCCCTAACACCGGGGAGCTGTTTTTT. It is translated as CASSPNTGELFF. The full variable domain, rest sourced from reference TRBV7-9 and TRBJ2-2, is DTGVSQNPRHKITKRGQNVTFRCDPISEHNRLYWYRQTLGQGPEFLTYFQNEAQLEKSRLLSDRFSAERPKGSFSTLEIQRTEQGDSAMYLCASSPNTGELFFGEGSRLTVL.

The chain is built from TRBV7-2 and TRBJ1-2; D ambiguous. CDR3 length: 13 residues. CDR1 and CDR2 from the germline V gene are SGHTA and FQGNSA. Trimming stripped 5 bases from V and 5 bases from J, with 12 bases between. CDR3 sequence reads: CASSPRTDYGYTF. As DNA, the CDR3 is TGTGCCAGCAGCCCTCGGACGGATTATGGCTACACCTTC.

V usage is TRBV7-3 and J usage is TRBJ1-6, with D possibly being TRBD1 (5 bases). This CDR3 region has 14 residues. The ends were cut back, 6 bases at V and 6 bases at J, with 12 bases in the middle. The germline V gene has CDR1 SGHTA and CDR2 FQGTGA. The CDR3 DNA follows: TGTGCCAGCAGGGCCGGGACGGCTAATTCACCCCTCCACTTT. Residues: CASRAGTANSPLHF.

The rearrangement uses TRBV6-5 and TRBJ1-2; D not certain. The CDR3 loop spans 12 amino acids. V was cut by 4 bases and J by 2 bases, with 5 bases left in between. Germline CDR1 reads MNHEY; CDR2 reads SVGAGI. The CDR3 DNA is TGTGCCAGCAGTTTCCAGAACTATGGCTACACCTTC. Its protein product is CASSFQNYGYTF.

The rearrangement joins TRBV6-6 to TRBJ2-1; no clear D gene. Germline V gene lookup returns CDR1 MNHNY and CDR2 SVGAGI (reference sequence). V was shortened by 2 bases and J by 6 bases, with 11 bases between the two germline ends. The CDR3 totals 14 residues. The CDR3 nucleotides read TGTGCCAGCAGTTACGACCCCGGACGCAATGAGCAGTTCTTC. This sequence encodes CASSYDPGRNEQFF.

The genes are TRBV10-3 and TRBJ2-3, with a tentative D call TRBD2 (6 bases). The germline V gene encodes CDR1 ENHRY and CDR2 SYGVKD. V shed 2 bases and J shed 3 bases, with 9 bases lying between them. The CDR3 spans 14 residues. CDR3 in DNA: TGTGCCATCAGTGAGGTTGGGGGGACAGATACGCAGTATTTT. Its protein is CAISEVGGTDTQYF.

The rearrangement uses TRBV7-3 and TRBJ2-2; a possible D gene is TRBD1 (6 bases). V lost 4 bases and J 4 bases, leaving 13 bases between the germline ends. The CDR3 extends over 15 amino acids. CDR1 is SGHTA, CDR2 FQGTGA, per germline. The chain's CDR3 is CASSSDSGVTGELFF. As DNA, the CDR3 is TGTGCCAGCAGCTCGGATTCAGGGGTCACCGGGGAGCTGTTTTTT.

The CDR3 bases are TGCGCCAGCAGCTTGGAGGCTAGCGGGAGGGGCACAGATACGCAGTATTTT. It encodes CASSLEASGRGTDTQYF. This chain joins TRBV5-1 and TRBJ2-3; 12 nucleotides match TRBD2. Losses at the gene ends were 0 bases for V and 1 base for J; bases not matched to a gene: 3. This CDR3 region has 17 residues. Germline V CDR1 and CDR2: SGHRS, YFSETQ.

The chain uses TRBV25-1 and TRBJ2-7, with D possibly matching TRBD2 (6 bases). Germline CDR1 MGHDK, CDR2 SYGVNS. V dropped 6 bases and J dropped 0 bases, with 12 bases sitting between them. This CDR3 has 14 amino acids. The CDR3 reads CASRAAGSSYEQYF. CDR3 coding DNA: TGTGCCAGCAGAGCGGCGGGGAGCTCCTACGAGCAGTACTTC.